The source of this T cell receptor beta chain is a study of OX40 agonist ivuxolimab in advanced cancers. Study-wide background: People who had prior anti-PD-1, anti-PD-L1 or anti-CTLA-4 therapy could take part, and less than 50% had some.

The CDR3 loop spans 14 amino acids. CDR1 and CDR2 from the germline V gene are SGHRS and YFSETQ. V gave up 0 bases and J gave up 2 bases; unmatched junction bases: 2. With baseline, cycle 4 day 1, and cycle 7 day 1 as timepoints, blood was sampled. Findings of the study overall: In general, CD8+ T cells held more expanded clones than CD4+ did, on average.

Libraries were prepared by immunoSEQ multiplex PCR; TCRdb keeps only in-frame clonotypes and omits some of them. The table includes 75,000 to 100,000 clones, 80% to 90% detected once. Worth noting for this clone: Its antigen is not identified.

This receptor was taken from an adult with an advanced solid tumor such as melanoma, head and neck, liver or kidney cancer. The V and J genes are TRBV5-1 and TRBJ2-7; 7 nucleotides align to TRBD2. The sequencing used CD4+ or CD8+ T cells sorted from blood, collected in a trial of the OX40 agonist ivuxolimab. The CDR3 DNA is TGCGCCAGCAGCTTGGCGGGAGGTACCTACGAGCAGTACTTC. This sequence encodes CASSLAGGTYEQYF.